This T cell receptor beta chain was observed in a study of shared clonotypes between healthy human individuals. V trimming: 6 bases; J trimming: 7 bases; junction bases outside the gene matches: 6. Germline V gene sequence: CDR1 ENHRY, CDR2 SYGVKD. CDR3 length: 14 residues. The table came from immunoSEQ multiplex PCR; TCRdb's copy has only in-frame clones and leaves some out. The repertoire holds around 2,000,000 clones, with roughly 95% as singletons. Terminally differentiated effector memory CD45RA+ cells were excluded by CCR7 positive selection of CD45RO-negative cells. Sequenced material: naive CD8+ T cells sorted from blood. The V call is TRBV10-3, the J call TRBJ2-1; 10 bases line up with TRBD2. The receptor's source is a man in his late teens or twenties in good health. DNA for the CDR3: TGTGCCATCAGGGGGACTAGCGACATGAATGAGCAGTTCTTC. Translation: CAIRGTSDMNEQFF.